The T cell receptor (beta chain) described here comes from a study of CD8 T cells in Susac syndrome. Germline CDR1 is DFQATT and CDR2 is SNEGSKA (reference sequence). CDR3 length: 15 amino acids. J gave up 6 bases and V 0 bases, and 8 bases lay outside the gene matches. With random hexamers, reverse transcription was performed on about 0.45 to 1 ug of RNA. MiXCR was run by TCRdb on the immunoSEQ multiplex PCR reads, yielding one entry per CDR3 protein. This repertoire shows 200,000 to 250,000 distinct CDR3 sequences, around 90% found once; its top ten account for around 0.14%. Concerning this clonotype itself: Antigen specificity is unknown.

General study results and limits: The TCR sequencing and HLA analysis in the study involved a relatively small number of individuals, as the study acknowledged.

The rearrangement uses TRBV20-1 and TRBJ1-1; the match to TRBD1 covers 9 bases. The sample comprised CD8+ T cells from PBMCs. This clonotype was sampled from a human donor with multiple sclerosis. CDR3 loop: CSARDRQGETAEAFF. The DNA for the CDR3 is TGCAGTGCTAGAGATCGACAGGGGGAAACGGCTGAAGCTTTCTTT.